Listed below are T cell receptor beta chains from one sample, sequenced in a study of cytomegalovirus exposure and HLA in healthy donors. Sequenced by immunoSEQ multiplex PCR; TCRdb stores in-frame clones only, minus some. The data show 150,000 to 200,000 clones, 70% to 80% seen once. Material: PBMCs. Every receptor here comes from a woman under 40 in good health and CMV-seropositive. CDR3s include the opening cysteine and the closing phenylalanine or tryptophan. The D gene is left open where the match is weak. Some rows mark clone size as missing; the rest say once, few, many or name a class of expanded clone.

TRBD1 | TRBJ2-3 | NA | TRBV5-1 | CASSRAGGDTQYF | TGCGCCAGCAGCCGAGCAGGGGGAGATACGCAGTATTTT
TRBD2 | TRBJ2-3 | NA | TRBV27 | CASSLGVAGATDTQYF | TGTGCCAGCAGTTTAGGGGTAGCGGGGGCCACAGATACGCAGTATTTT
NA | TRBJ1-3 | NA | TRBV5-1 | CASSYNGGPGNTIYF | TGCGCCAGCAGCTATAACGGGGGTCCTGGAAACACCATATATTTT
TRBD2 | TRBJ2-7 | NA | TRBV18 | CASSPPSSGITSYEQYF | TGTGCCAGCTCACCACCTTCTAGCGGGATTACATCCTACGAGCAGTACTTC
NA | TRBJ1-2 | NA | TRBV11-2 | CASSTVSSYGYTF | TGTGCCAGCAGCACAGTTTCCTCCTATGGCTACACCTTC
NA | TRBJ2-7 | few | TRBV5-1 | CASSLDFYEQYF | TGCGCCAGCAGCTTGGACTTCTACGAGCAGTACTTC
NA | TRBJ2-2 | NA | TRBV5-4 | CASSSPRGVGTGELFF | TGTGCCAGCAGCTCACCCAGGGGAGTCGGCACCGGGGAGCTGTTTTTT
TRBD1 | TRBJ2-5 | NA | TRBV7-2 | CASSLTGAETQYF | TGTGCCAGCAGTTTGACAGGGGCGGAGACCCAGTACTTC
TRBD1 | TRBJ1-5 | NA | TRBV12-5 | CASGRTGGMQPQHF | TGTGCTAGTGGTAGGACAGGGGGTATGCAGCCCCAGCATTTT
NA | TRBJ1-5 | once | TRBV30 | CAWRTGTGYSNQPQHF | TGTGCCTGGAGAACCGGCACAGGGTATAGCAATCAGCCCCAGCATTTT
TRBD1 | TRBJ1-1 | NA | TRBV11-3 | CASSFEGATEAFF | TGTGCCAGCAGCTTTGAGGGGGCGACTGAAGCTTTCTTT
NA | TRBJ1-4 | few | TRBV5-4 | CASSLGGTNEKLFF | TGTGCCAGCAGCTTGGGTGGCACTAATGAAAAACTGTTTTTT
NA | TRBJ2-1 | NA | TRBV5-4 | CASSRTGEKDEQFF | TGTGCCAGCAGCCGGACGGGAGAGAAGGATGAGCAGTTCTTC
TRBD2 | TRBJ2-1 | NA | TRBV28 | CASSLILAGGGEQFF | TGTGCCAGCAGTTTAATTCTAGCGGGAGGCGGTGAGCAGTTCTTC
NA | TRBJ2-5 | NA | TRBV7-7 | CASSLAGKEETQYF | TGTGCCAGCAGCTTAGCGGGCAAGGAAGAGACCCAGTACTTC
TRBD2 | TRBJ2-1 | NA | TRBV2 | CASSETRGSAEEFF | TGTGCCAGCAGTGAAACGCGCGGGAGCGCGGAAGAGTTCTTC
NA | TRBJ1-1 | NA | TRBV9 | CASSVPLPFGWAFF | TGTGCCAGCAGCGTTCCCCTCCCCTTCGGGTGGGCTTTCTTT
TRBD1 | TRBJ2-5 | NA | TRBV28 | CASSLDRGSSETQYF | TGTGCCAGCAGTTTAGACAGGGGGTCTTCGGAGACCCAGTACTTC
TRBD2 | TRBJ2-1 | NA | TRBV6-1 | CASSEPSGAYNEQFF | TGTGCCAGCAGTGAACCTAGCGGGGCCTACAATGAGCAGTTCTTC
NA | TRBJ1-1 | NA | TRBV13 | CASSPRGGAVTEAFF | TGTGCCAGCAGCCCCCGCGGGGGGGCTGTGACTGAAGCTTTCTTT
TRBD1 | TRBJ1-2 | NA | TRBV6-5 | CASSYLGDRVGYGYTF | TGTGCCAGCAGTTACTTGGGGGACAGGGTGGGCTATGGCTACACCTTC
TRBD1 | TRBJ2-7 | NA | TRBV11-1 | CASSLFEGALGEQYF | TGTGCCAGCAGCTTATTTGAGGGGGCTCTCGGCGAGCAGTACTTC
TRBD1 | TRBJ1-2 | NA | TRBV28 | CASSLFGTGSGYTF | TGTGCCAGCAGTTTATTCGGGACAGGGAGTGGCTACACCTTC